This T cell receptor beta chain was identified in a study of blood T cells in healthy people across ages. PCR was performed a second time for about 7 to 11 cycles using a sample-barcoded 5' primer and a J-beta primer mix. TCRdb called the 5' RACE reads again in MiXCR, with one record for every CDR3 protein. The data contain roughly 500,000 distinct CDR3 sequences, more than 20% of them seen just once; the ten biggest clones take up just over 8.5%. V was cut by 4 bases and J by 2 bases, with 11 bases left in between. The CDR3 consists of 14 residues. CDR1 is SGDLS, CDR2 YYNGEE, per germline. This sample also appeared in a second study, on T cells of mothers and their children. That source notes: cDNA synthesis used all extracted RNA, roughly 1.5 ug per 15 ul. Per mother, over 9.5 million TCR beta CDR3 reads were obtained; per child, approximately 3 million. Among related mother-child pairs, overlap was slightly higher than in unrelated pairs, though not significantly.

Input material: blood. This sequence was found in a boy younger than 18 in good health. The chain is built from TRBV9 and TRBJ2-3; tentative D call: TRBD1 (6 bases). CDR3 DNA: TGTGCCAGCAGCCCTGGACAGCTCACAGATACGCAGTATTTT. Its translation: CASSPGQLTDTQYF. Supplemented by reference TRBV9 and TRBJ2-3, the full variable domain reads DSGVTQTPKHLITATGQRVTLRCSPRSGDLSVYWYQQSLDQGLQFLIQYYNGEERAKGNILERFSAQQFPDLHSELNLSSLELGDSALYFCASSPGQLTDTQYFGPGTRLTVL.